This is a list of T cell receptor beta chains from one sample in a study of immune cell composition in non-small cell lung cancer. Using immunoSEQ multiplex PCR, the repertoire was profiled, and TCRdb retains in-frame clones only, with some absent. Of a few thousand clones in the sample, about four fifths were seen once. The sample was lung tumor tissue. These receptors came from a human donor with non-small cell lung cancer. The CDR3 runs from the conserved cysteine through the conserved F or W. Fields, in order: J gene, clone size, D gene, V gene, CDR3 length, CDR3 protein, CDR3 DNA. A D gene is named only where the DNA matches it firmly. Clone sizes are given selectively: once, few, many, or a class where the clone is expanded.

J gene: TRBJ2-7; clone size: -; D gene: -; V gene: TRBV4-2; CDR3 length: 14; CDR3 protein: CASSQRGQSYEQYF; CDR3 DNA: TGTGCCAGCAGCCAACGAGGACAGTCCTACGAGCAGTACTTC
J gene: TRBJ2-7; clone size: -; D gene: TRBD1; V gene: TRBV5-1; CDR3 length: 14; CDR3 protein: CASSSSGTAYEQYF; CDR3 DNA: TGCGCCAGCAGCTCTTCCGGGACAGCATACGAGCAGTACTTC
J gene: TRBJ1-5; clone size: once; D gene: -; V gene: TRBV5-5; CDR3 length: 15; CDR3 protein: CASSLGSGGNQPQHF; CDR3 DNA: TGTGCCAGCAGCTTGGGGAGTGGAGGCAATCAGCCCCAGCATTTT
J gene: TRBJ2-1; clone size: -; D gene: TRBD2; V gene: TRBV4-1; CDR3 length: 15; CDR3 protein: CATRGLAGVSNEQFF; CDR3 DNA: TGCGCCACCCGAGGGCTAGCGGGAGTGAGCAATGAGCAGTTCTTC
J gene: TRBJ2-2; clone size: -; D gene: TRBD2; V gene: TRBV5-4; CDR3 length: 16; CDR3 protein: CASSWTSVANTGELFF; CDR3 DNA: TGTGCCAGCAGCTGGACTAGCGTAGCGAACACCGGGGAGCTGTTTTTT
J gene: TRBJ2-7; clone size: -; D gene: TRBD1; V gene: TRBV18; CDR3 length: 15; CDR3 protein: CASSPLQGRTYEQYF; CDR3 DNA: TGTGCCAGCTCACCACTACAGGGGCGGACCTACGAGCAGTACTTC
J gene: TRBJ2-3; clone size: -; D gene: TRBD2; V gene: TRBV7-9; CDR3 length: 16; CDR3 protein: CASSPQVAGLGDTQYF; CDR3 DNA: TGTGCCAGCAGCCCACAGGTAGCGGGGTTGGGAGATACGCAGTATTTT
J gene: TRBJ2-1; clone size: -; D gene: TRBD2; V gene: TRBV5-1; CDR3 length: 15; CDR3 protein: CASSPGLAGGYEQFF; CDR3 DNA: TGCGCCAGCAGCCCTGGACTAGCGGGGGGGTATGAGCAGTTCTTC
J gene: TRBJ2-5; clone size: -; D gene: -; V gene: TRBV28; CDR3 length: 11; CDR3 protein: CASSLVGDQYF; CDR3 DNA: TGTGCCAGCAGTTTAGTCGGGGACCAGTACTTC
J gene: TRBJ2-7; clone size: -; D gene: -; V gene: TRBV28; CDR3 length: 11; CDR3 protein: CASRIQGEQYF; CDR3 DNA: TGTGCCAGCAGGATCCAGGGGGAGCAGTACTTC
J gene: TRBJ2-2; clone size: -; D gene: TRBD2; V gene: TRBV6-6; CDR3 length: 14; CDR3 protein: CASSHLADTGELFF; CDR3 DNA: TGTGCCAGCAGTCACCTAGCGGACACCGGGGAGCTGTTTTTT
J gene: TRBJ1-2; clone size: -; D gene: -; V gene: TRBV4-1; CDR3 length: 13; CDR3 protein: CASSQEVAGGYTF; CDR3 DNA: TGCGCCAGCAGCCAAGAGGTGGCGGGCGGCTACACCTTC
J gene: TRBJ2-5; clone size: -; D gene: -; V gene: TRBV2; CDR3 length: 14; CDR3 protein: CASSEVGLGETQYF; CDR3 DNA: TGTGCCAGCAGTGAAGTAGGACTGGGGGAGACCCAGTACTTC
J gene: TRBJ1-4; clone size: once; D gene: -; V gene: TRBV5-1; CDR3 length: 14; CDR3 protein: CASSKGGEDRQLFF; CDR3 DNA: TGCGCCAGCAGTAAAGGGGGAGAGGATCGGCAACTGTTTTTT
J gene: TRBJ1-5; clone size: -; D gene: -; V gene: TRBV7-2; CDR3 length: 15; CDR3 protein: CASSLGYGGNQPQHF; CDR3 DNA: TGTGCCAGCAGCTTAGGGTACGGGGGCAATCAGCCCCAGCATTTT
J gene: TRBJ1-2; clone size: -; D gene: -; V gene: TRBV6-1; CDR3 length: 14; CDR3 protein: CASYRPGGLGGYTF; CDR3 DNA: TGTGCCTCCTATCGGCCCGGGGGGTTAGGGGGCTACACCTTC
J gene: TRBJ2-3; clone size: once; D gene: TRBD2; V gene: TRBV19; CDR3 length: 14; CDR3 protein: CASSTGLGTDTQYF; CDR3 DNA: TGTGCCAGTAGTACGGGACTAGGGACCGATACGCAGTATTTT
J gene: TRBJ2-3; clone size: -; D gene: TRBD2; V gene: TRBV9; CDR3 length: 13; CDR3 protein: CASSVGGGYTQYF; CDR3 DNA: TGTGCCAGCAGCGTAGGGGGGGGGTATACGCAGTATTTT
J gene: TRBJ2-7; clone size: -; D gene: TRBD1; V gene: TRBV19; CDR3 length: 15; CDR3 protein: CATKISGTGLYEQYF; CDR3 DNA: TGTGCCACCAAGATATCCGGGACAGGACTTTACGAGCAGTACTTC
J gene: TRBJ2-4; clone size: -; D gene: TRBD2; V gene: TRBV28; CDR3 length: 17; CDR3 protein: CASSRLGLAGGKNIQYF; CDR3 DNA: TGTGCCAGCAGTCGCCTGGGACTAGCGGGAGGCAAAAACATTCAGTACTTC
J gene: TRBJ2-1; clone size: -; D gene: TRBD1; V gene: TRBV25-1; CDR3 length: 14; CDR3 protein: CATFGTGVNYEQFF; CDR3 DNA: TGTGCCACCTTCGGTACAGGGGTAAATTATGAGCAGTTCTTC
J gene: TRBJ2-7; clone size: few; D gene: TRBD1; V gene: TRBV28; CDR3 length: 18; CDR3 protein: CASSSLSKGQGEFYEQYF; CDR3 DNA: TGTGCCAGCAGTTCTTTGAGTAAGGGACAGGGGGAATTTTACGAGCAGTACTTC
J gene: TRBJ1-1; clone size: -; D gene: -; V gene: TRBV27; CDR3 length: 15; CDR3 protein: CASSLSDRSNTEAFF; CDR3 DNA: TGTGCCAGCAGCCTTTCTGACAGGTCGAACACTGAAGCTTTCTTT
J gene: TRBJ2-5; clone size: -; D gene: -; V gene: TRBV30; CDR3 length: 13; CDR3 protein: CAWSVQGRETQYF; CDR3 DNA: TGTGCCTGGAGTGTTCAGGGTCGCGAGACCCAGTACTTC
J gene: TRBJ1-1; clone size: -; D gene: TRBD1; V gene: TRBV19; CDR3 length: 14; CDR3 protein: CASSMRGGRDEAFF; CDR3 DNA: TGTGCCAGTAGTATGCGAGGGGGCAGGGATGAAGCTTTCTTT
J gene: TRBJ1-3; clone size: -; D gene: -; V gene: TRBV28; CDR3 length: 15; CDR3 protein: CASSTGTGGGNTIYF; CDR3 DNA: TGTGCCAGCAGTACGGGCACCGGGGGAGGAAACACCATATATTTT
J gene: TRBJ2-3; clone size: -; D gene: -; V gene: TRBV5-1; CDR3 length: 14; CDR3 protein: CASSLGQNLDTQYF; CDR3 DNA: TGCGCCAGCAGCTTGGGACAGAACTTAGATACGCAGTATTTT
J gene: TRBJ2-7; clone size: -; D gene: -; V gene: TRBV5-4; CDR3 length: 16; CDR3 protein: CASSLGGSRDSYEQYF; CDR3 DNA: TGTGCCAGCAGCTTGGGGGGCAGCCGAGACTCCTACGAGCAGTACTTC
J gene: TRBJ1-1; clone size: -; D gene: TRBD1; V gene: TRBV30; CDR3 length: 14; CDR3 protein: CAWRGYRGWTEAFF; CDR3 DNA: TGTGCCTGGAGGGGATACAGGGGGTGGACTGAAGCTTTCTTT
J gene: TRBJ2-4; clone size: -; D gene: -; V gene: TRBV6-4; CDR3 length: 16; CDR3 protein: CASSDRSGLAKNIQYF; CDR3 DNA: TGTGCCAGCAGTGACCGTAGCGGACTAGCCAAAAACATTCAGTACTTC
J gene: TRBJ1-1; clone size: -; D gene: -; V gene: TRBV5-1; CDR3 length: 14; CDR3 protein: CASGPSSLNTEAFF; CDR3 DNA: TGCGCCAGCGGTCCGAGTAGCCTGAACACTGAAGCTTTCTTT
J gene: TRBJ2-1; clone size: once; D gene: -; V gene: TRBV6-1; CDR3 length: 15; CDR3 protein: CASSDSLYYNNEQFF; CDR3 DNA: TGTGCCAGCAGTGATTCGCTCTACTATAACAATGAGCAGTTCTTC
J gene: TRBJ2-1; clone size: -; D gene: TRBD1; V gene: TRBV7-2; CDR3 length: 15; CDR3 protein: CASSSPGQWYNEQFF; CDR3 DNA: TGTGCCAGCAGCTCCCCGGGACAGTGGTACAATGAGCAGTTCTTC
J gene: TRBJ2-7; clone size: once; D gene: -; V gene: TRBV6-1; CDR3 length: 15; CDR3 protein: CASRPSTSSGYEQYF; CDR3 DNA: TGTGCCAGCAGGCCTTCGACATCTTCCGGATACGAGCAGTACTTC
J gene: TRBJ2-1; clone size: -; D gene: -; V gene: TRBV4-1; CDR3 length: 17; CDR3 protein: CASSQVLSPGPGNEQFF; CDR3 DNA: TGCGCCAGCAGCCAAGTTCTGTCCCCAGGACCGGGGAATGAGCAGTTCTTC
J gene: TRBJ2-3; clone size: -; D gene: TRBD1; V gene: TRBV11-3; CDR3 length: 16; CDR3 protein: CASSYNRGLGTDTQYF; CDR3 DNA: TGTGCCAGCAGCTATAACAGGGGGCTGGGCACAGATACGCAGTATTTT
J gene: TRBJ2-6; clone size: -; D gene: TRBD2; V gene: TRBV18; CDR3 length: 19; CDR3 protein: CASSPGLAGGRSGANVLTF; CDR3 DNA: TGTGCCAGCTCCCCAGGACTAGCGGGAGGCCGCTCTGGGGCCAACGTCCTGACTTTC
J gene: TRBJ1-2; clone size: -; D gene: -; V gene: TRBV5-4; CDR3 length: 14; CDR3 protein: CASSFGQGNYGYTF; CDR3 DNA: TGTGCCAGCAGCTTCGGGCAGGGGAACTATGGCTACACCTTC
J gene: TRBJ2-5; clone size: -; D gene: TRBD2; V gene: TRBV2; CDR3 length: 14; CDR3 protein: CASSETSGSETQYF; CDR3 DNA: TGTGCCAGCAGCGAAACTAGCGGGAGTGAGACCCAGTACTTC
J gene: TRBJ2-5; clone size: -; D gene: -; V gene: TRBV4-3; CDR3 length: 15; CDR3 protein: CASSLGLGGQETQYF; CDR3 DNA: TGCGCCAGCAGCCTTGGACTAGGGGGGCAAGAGACCCAGTACTTC
J gene: TRBJ1-2; clone size: few; D gene: TRBD1; V gene: TRBV25-1; CDR3 length: 15; CDR3 protein: CASSVRTGGNYGYTF; CDR3 DNA: TGTGCCAGCAGTGTGCGGACAGGGGGTAACTATGGCTACACCTTC